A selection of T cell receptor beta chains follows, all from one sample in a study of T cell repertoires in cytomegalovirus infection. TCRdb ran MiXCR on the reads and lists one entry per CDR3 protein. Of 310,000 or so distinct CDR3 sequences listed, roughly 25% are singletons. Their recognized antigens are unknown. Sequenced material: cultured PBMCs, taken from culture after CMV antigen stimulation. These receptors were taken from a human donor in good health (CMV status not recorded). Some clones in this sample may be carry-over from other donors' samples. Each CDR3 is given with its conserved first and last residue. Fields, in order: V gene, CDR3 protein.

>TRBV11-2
CASSLARGPQETQYF
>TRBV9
CASSVFFRGPGYNEQFF
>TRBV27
CASSFPGLAGGPEEQFF
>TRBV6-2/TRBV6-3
CASYFHPGGRETQYF
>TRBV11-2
CASSPSGPYNEQFF
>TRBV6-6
CATARGTQYF
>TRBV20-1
CSARGIGDSSPTNEKLFF
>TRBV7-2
CASSLDKTGMDYGYTF
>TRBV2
CASSLGTITDTQYF
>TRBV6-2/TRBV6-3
CASRRSGGNEQFF
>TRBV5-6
CASSTDFYNEQFF
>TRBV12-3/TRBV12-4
CASSSDSSTDTQYF
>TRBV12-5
CASGLVLGDATGELFF
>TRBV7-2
CASSVAGGLETQYF
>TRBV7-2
CASSLPLGVGANVLTF
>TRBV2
CASSGQGAGETQYF
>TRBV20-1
CSAPRQGPYNEQFF
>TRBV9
CASSVGLAGVSLVEQYF
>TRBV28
CASRMGGRASTQYF
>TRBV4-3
CASSPDLAGDGNQYF
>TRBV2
CASTPRASGPLSGANVLTF
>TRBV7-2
CASSTMRAGQYF
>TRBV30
CAWSKGAEGGELFF
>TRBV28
CASSFSDRGLQPQHF
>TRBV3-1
CASSQTEGTEAFF
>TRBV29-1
CSVRPGTGSYEQYF
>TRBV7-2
CASSSRDSYGYTF
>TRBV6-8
CASSYDHNRVEQFF
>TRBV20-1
CSASVGLAGKSYNEQFF
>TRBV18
CASSQLGGGSNQPQHF
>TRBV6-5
CASSYSGHGTATEAFF
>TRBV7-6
CASSLGLAGGGNTEAFF